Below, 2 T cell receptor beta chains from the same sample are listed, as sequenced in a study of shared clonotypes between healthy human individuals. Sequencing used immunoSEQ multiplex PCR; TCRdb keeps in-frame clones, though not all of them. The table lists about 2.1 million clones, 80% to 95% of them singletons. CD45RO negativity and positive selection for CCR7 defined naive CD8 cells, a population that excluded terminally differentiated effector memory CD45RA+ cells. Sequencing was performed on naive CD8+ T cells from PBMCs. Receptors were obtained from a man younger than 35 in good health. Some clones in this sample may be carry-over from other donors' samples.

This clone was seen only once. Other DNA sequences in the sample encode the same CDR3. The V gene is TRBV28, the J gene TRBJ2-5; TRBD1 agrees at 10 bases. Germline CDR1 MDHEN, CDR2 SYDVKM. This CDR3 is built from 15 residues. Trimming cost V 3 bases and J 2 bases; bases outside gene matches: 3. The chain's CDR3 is CASSLGTGVQETQYF. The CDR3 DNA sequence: TGTGCCAGCAGTTTGGGGACAGGGGTTCAAGAGACCCAGTACTTC. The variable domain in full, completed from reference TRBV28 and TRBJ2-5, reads DVKVTQSSRYLVKRTGEKVFLECVQDMDHENMFWYRQDPGLGLRLIYFSYDVKMKEKGDIPEGYSVSREKKERFSLILESASTNQTSMYLCASSLGTGVQETQYFGPGTRLLVL.

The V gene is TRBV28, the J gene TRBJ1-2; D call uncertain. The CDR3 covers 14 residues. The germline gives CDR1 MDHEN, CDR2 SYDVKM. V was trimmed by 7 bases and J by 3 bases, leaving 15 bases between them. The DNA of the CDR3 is TGTGCCAGCACCTCTGGGTTGGGATACTATGGCTACACCTTC. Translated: CASTSGLGYYGYTF.